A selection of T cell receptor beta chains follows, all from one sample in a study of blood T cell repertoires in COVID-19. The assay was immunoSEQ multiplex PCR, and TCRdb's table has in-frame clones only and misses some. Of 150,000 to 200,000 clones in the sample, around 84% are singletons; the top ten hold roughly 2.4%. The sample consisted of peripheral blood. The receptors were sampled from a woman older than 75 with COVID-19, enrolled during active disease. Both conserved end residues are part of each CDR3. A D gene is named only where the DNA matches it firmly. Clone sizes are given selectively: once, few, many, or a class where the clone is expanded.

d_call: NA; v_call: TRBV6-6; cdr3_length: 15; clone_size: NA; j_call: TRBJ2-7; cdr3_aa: CASSPLARSSYEQYF; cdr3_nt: TGTGCCAGCAGTCCCCTGGCGCGGAGCTCCTACGAGCAGTACTTC
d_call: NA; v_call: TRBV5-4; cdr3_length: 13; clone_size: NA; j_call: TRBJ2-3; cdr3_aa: CASSFADADTQYF; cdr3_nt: TGTGCCAGCAGCTTCGCGGATGCAGATACGCAGTATTTT
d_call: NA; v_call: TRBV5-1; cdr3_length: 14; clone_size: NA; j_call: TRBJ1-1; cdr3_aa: CASSLDRVGTEAFF; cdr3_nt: TGCGCCAGCAGCTTGGACAGGGTGGGCACTGAAGCTTTCTTT
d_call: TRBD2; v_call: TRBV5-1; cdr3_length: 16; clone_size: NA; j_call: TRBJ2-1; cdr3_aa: CASSLVTSGSLGEQFF; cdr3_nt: TGCGCCAGCAGCTTGGTAACTAGCGGGAGTCTCGGTGAGCAGTTCTTC
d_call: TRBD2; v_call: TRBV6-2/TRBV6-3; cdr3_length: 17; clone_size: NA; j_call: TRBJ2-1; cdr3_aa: CASSYIPLAGGGNEQFF; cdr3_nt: TGTGCCAGCAGTTACATCCCACTAGCGGGAGGGGGTAATGAGCAGTTCTTC
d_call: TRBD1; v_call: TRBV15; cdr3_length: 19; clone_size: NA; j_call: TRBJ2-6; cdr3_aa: CATSREPGQGLVGANVLTF; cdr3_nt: TGTGCCACCAGCAGAGAACCGGGACAGGGACTTGTTGGGGCCAACGTCCTGACTTTC
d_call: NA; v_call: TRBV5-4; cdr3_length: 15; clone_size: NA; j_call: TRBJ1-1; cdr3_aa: CASSLAGGAPTEAFF; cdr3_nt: TGTGCCAGCAGCTTGGCCGGGGGGGCGCCTACTGAAGCTTTCTTT
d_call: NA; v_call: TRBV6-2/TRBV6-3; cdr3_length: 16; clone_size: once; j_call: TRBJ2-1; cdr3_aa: CASSSGLLSSYNEQFF; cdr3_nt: TGTGCCAGCAGCTCTGGACTCCTCAGCTCCTACAATGAGCAGTTCTTC
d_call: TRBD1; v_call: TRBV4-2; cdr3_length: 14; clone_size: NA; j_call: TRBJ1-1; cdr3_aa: CASSQPGQGTEAFF; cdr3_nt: TGTGCCAGCAGCCAACCGGGACAGGGGACTGAAGCTTTCTTT
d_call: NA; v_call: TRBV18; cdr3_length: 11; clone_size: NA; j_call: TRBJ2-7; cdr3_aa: CASSLSYEQYF; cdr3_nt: TGTGCCAGCTCCCTCTCCTACGAGCAGTACTTC
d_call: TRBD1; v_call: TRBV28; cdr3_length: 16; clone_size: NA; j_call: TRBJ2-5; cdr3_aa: CASSSGTGTEQETQYF; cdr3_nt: TGTGCCAGCAGTTCAGGAACCGGGACAGAGCAAGAGACCCAGTACTTC
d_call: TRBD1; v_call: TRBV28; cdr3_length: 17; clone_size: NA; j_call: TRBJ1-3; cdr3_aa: CASSPAFRGSSGNTIYF; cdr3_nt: TGTGCCAGCAGTCCAGCCTTCAGGGGGAGCTCTGGAAACACCATATATTTT
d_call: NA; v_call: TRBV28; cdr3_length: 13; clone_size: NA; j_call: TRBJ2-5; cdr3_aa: CATGSPHQETQYF; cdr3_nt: TGTGCCACCGGGAGTCCCCATCAAGAGACCCAGTACTTC
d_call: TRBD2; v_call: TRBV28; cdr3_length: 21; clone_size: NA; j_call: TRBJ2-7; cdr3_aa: CASSFRRTQGLAGEEVGEQYF; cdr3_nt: TGTGCCAGCAGTTTCCGACGGACGCAAGGACTAGCGGGAGAGGAGGTGGGCGAGCAGTACTTC
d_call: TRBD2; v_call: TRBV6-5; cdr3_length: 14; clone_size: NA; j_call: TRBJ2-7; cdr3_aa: CASSRLAGTYEQYF; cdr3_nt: TGTGCCAGCAGCCGACTAGCGGGAACCTACGAGCAGTACTTC
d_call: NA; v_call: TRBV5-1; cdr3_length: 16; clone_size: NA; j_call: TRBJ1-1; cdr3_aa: CASSLAGGMGNTEAFF; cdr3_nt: TGCGCCAGCAGCTTGGCCGGGGGTATGGGAAACACTGAAGCTTTCTTT
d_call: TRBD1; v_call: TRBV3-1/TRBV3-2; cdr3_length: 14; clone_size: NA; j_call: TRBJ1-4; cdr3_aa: CASSHRQGGEKLFF; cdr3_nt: TGTGCCAGCAGCCATAGACAGGGTGGTGAAAAACTGTTTTTT
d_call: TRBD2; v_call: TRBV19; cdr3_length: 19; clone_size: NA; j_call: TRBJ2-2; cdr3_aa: CASSPTGTSGRVITGELFF; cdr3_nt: TGTGCCAGTAGTCCAACCGGGACTAGCGGGAGGGTTATAACCGGGGAGCTGTTTTTT
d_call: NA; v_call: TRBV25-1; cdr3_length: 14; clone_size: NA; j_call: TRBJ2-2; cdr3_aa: CASSENVGSGELFF; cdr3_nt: TGTGCCAGCAGTGAAAATGTGGGGAGCGGGGAGCTGTTTTTT
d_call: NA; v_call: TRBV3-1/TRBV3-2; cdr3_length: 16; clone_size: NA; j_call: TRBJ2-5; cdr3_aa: CASSQVLGVVGETQYF; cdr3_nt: TGTGCCAGCAGCCAAGTACTAGGTGTCGTAGGTGAGACCCAGTACTTC
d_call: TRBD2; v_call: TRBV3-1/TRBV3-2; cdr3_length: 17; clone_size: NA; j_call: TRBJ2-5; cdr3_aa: CASSQDGTSGRAVTQYF; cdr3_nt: TGTGCCAGCAGCCAAGACGGGACTAGCGGGAGGGCAGTGACCCAGTACTTC
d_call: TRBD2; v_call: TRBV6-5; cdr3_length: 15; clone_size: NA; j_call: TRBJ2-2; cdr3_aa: CASNSFSGYTGELFF; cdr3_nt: TGTGCCAGCAACTCCTTTAGCGGGTACACCGGGGAGCTGTTTTTT
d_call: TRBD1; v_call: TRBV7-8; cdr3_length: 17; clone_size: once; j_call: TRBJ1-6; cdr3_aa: CASSSLGQGAYNSPLHF; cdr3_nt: TGTGCCAGCAGCTCCCTCGGACAGGGGGCATATAATTCACCCCTCCACTTT
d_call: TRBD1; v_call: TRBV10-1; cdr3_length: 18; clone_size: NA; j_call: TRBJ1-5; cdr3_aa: CAPPGETGGGWSNQPQHF; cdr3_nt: TGCGCCCCCCCGGGGGAGACAGGGGGCGGTTGGAGCAATCAGCCCCAGCATTTT
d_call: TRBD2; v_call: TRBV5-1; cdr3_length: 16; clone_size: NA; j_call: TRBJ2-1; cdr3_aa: CASSLGGRNSLSEQFF; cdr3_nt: TGCGCCAGCAGCTTGGGCGGGAGGAATAGTTTAAGTGAGCAGTTCTTC
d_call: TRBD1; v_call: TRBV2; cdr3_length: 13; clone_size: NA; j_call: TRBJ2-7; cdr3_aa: CASRTGGTYEQYF; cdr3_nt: TGTGCCAGCAGAACAGGGGGCACCTACGAGCAGTACTTC
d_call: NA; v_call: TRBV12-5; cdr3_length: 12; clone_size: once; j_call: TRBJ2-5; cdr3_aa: CASGLPRGTQYF; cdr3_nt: TGTGCTAGTGGTTTGCCCCGGGGGACCCAGTACTTC
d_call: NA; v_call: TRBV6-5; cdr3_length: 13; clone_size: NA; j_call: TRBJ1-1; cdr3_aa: CASSLTGYTEAFF; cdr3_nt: TGTGCCAGCAGCCTTACAGGGTACACTGAAGCTTTCTTT
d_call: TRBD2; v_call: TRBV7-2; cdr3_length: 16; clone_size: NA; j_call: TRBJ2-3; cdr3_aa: CASSLGLAKRTDTQYF; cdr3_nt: TGTGCCAGCAGCCTGGGACTAGCGAAAAGGACAGATACGCAGTATTTT